Sequencing of this T cell receptor (beta chain) was carried out in a study of blood T cells in healthy people across ages. General study points: The fall in TCR beta diversity per million T cells was roughly linear with age.

V lost 5 bases, J lost 2 bases, and 18 bases lay in between. Germline CDR1 reads DFQATT; CDR2 reads SNEGSKA (reference sequence). This CDR3 has 15 residues. A J-beta primer mix and a sample-barcoded 5' primer were used in a second PCR of about 6 to 12 cycles. The template-switch adaptor, which had 12 random nucleotides, put a tag on each cDNA molecule. From the 5' RACE reads, TCRdb called clonotypes with MiXCR, one entry per CDR3 protein. The table shows about 1,000,000 distinct CDR3 sequences, with 40% to 50% occurring only once. This clonotype was counted only a few times. Antigen: not known. The clonotype originates from a woman aged 60-75 years in good health. The chain joins TRBV20-1 to TRBJ2-5; D perhaps matches TRBD1 (6 bases). The source material was blood. The CDR3 region has the DNA TGCAGTGCTGAGCCGACGTGGGGGCTACAAGAGACCCAGTACTTC. Its protein is CSAEPTWGLQETQYF.